Below are 5 T cell receptor beta chains sequenced from a single sample in a study of control samples from healthy donors and cancer patients. Sequenced by immunoSEQ multiplex PCR; TCRdb stores in-frame clones only, minus some. In the table there are about 70,000 clones, approximately 94% of which are singletons. Sequenced sample: blood. The receptor source for this set is a woman aged 25 to 39 in good health.

The CDR3: CASSQRSGGPVGYTF. Written as DNA, the CDR3 is TGTGCCAGCAGCCAGAGGAGCGGGGGGCCGGTTGGCTACACCTTC. This chain uses TRBV9 with TRBJ1-2; D is perhaps TRBD1 (6 bases). Germline V gene sequence: CDR1 SGDLS, CDR2 YYNGEE. Trimming pared 4 bases from V and 7 bases from J, leaving 20 bases between. CDR3 length: 15 residues.

The count of this clone is one. The J gene is TRBJ2-3, the V gene TRBV20-1; TRBD2 aligns across 8 bases. Losses at the gene ends were 6 bases for V and 13 bases for J; bases not matched to a gene: 9. The CDR3 contains 11 residues. Germline values: CDR1 DFQATT, CDR2 SNEGSKA (reference sequence). CDR3 sequence reads: CSAEGLAGKYF. CDR3 DNA: TGCAGTGCCGAGGGGCTAGCGGGCAAGTATTTT.

The chain is built from TRBV2 and TRBJ1-5; 8 bases align to TRBD1. V lost 0 bases and J lost 3; bases outside the gene matches: 4. From germline, CDR1 is SNHLY and CDR2 FYNNEI. CDR3 length: 16 residues. CDR3 nucleotides: TGTGCCAGCAGTGAAGCGGGACAGGCGACCAATCAGCCCCAGCATTTT. Protein: CASSEAGQATNQPQHF.

V and J are TRBV19 and TRBJ1-1; D remains ambiguous. Germline lookup yields CDR1 LNHDA and CDR2 SQIVND (reference sequence). This CDR3 is 16 amino acids long. V shed 5 bases and J shed 0 bases, with 16 bases lying between them. CDR3 in DNA: TGTGCCAGTAGTCCGGGTTGGGGTGTATTGAACACTGAAGCTTTCTTT. Its protein is CASSPGWGVLNTEAFF. The variable domain in full, with the rest retrieved from reference TRBV19 and TRBJ1-1, is DGGITQSPKYLFRKEGQNVTLSCEQNLNHDAMYWYRQDPGQGLRLIYYSQIVNDFQKGDIAEGYSVSREKKESFPLTVTSAQKNPTAFYLCASSPGWGVLNTEAFFGQGTRLTVV.

V usage is TRBV5-4 and J usage is TRBJ2-3, with D maybe TRBD2 (6 bases). Trimming took 4 bases from V and 0 from J, leaving 12 bases between them. This CDR3 comprises 15 residues. Germline V gene sequence: CDR1 SGHNT, CDR2 YYREEE (reference sequence). In DNA, the CDR3 is TGTGCCAGCAGCCCGACGGGGACTAGCACAGATACGCAGTATTTT. This gives the protein CASSPTGTSTDTQYF.